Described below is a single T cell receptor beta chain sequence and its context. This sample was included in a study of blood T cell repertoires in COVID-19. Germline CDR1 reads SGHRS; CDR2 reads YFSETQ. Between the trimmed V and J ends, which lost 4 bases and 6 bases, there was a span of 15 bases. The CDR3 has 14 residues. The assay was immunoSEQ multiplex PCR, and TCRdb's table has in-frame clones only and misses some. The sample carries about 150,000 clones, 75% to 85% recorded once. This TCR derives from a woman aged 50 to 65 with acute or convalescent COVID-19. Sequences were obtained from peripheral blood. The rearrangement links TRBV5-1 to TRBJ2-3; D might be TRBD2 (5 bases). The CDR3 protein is CASSPGNPPDTQYF. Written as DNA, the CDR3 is TGCGCCAGCAGCCCCGGGAACCCTCCTGATACGCAGTATTTT.